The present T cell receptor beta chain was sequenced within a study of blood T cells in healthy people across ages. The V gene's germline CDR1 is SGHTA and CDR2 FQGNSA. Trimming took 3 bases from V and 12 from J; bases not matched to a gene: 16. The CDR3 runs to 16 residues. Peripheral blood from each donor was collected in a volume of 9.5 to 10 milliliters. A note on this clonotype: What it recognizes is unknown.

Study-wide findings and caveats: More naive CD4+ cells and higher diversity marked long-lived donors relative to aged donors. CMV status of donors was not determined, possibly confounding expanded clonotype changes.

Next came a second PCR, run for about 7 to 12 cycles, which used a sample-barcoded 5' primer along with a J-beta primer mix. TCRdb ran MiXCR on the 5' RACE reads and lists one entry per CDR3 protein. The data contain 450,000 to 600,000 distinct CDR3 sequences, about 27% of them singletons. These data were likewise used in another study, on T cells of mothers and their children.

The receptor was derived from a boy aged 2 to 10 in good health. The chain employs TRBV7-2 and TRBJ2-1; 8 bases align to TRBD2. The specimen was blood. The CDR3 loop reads CASSLGRSRGGFRQFF. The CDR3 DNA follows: TGTGCCAGCAGCTTGGGGCGGAGTCGGGGGGGGTTCCGGCAGTTCTTC.